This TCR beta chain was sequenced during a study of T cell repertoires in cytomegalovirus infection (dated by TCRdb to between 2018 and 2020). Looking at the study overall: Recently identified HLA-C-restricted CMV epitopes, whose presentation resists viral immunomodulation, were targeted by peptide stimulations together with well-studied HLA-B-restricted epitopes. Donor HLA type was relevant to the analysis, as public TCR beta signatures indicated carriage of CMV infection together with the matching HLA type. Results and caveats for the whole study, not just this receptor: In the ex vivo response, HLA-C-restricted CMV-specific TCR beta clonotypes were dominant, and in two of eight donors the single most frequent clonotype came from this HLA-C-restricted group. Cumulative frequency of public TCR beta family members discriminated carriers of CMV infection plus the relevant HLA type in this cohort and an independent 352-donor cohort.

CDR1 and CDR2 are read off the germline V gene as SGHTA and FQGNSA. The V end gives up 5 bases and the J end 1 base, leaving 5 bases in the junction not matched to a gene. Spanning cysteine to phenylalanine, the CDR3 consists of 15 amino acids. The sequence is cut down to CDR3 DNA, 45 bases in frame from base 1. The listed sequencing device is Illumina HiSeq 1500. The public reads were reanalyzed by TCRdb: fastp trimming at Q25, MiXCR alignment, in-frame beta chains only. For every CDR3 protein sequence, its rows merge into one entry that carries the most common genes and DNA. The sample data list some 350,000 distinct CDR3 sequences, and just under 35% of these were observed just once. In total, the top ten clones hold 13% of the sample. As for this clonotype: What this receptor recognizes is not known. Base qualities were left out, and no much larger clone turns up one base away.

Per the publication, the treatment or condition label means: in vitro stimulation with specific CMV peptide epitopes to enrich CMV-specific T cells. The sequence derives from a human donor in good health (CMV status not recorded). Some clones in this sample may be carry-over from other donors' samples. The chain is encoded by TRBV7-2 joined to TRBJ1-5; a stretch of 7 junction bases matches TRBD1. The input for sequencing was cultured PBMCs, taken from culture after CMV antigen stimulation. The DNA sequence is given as TGTGCCAGCAGCCCGATGGGACAGAGCAATCAGCCCCAGCATTTT. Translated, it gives CASSPMGQSNQPQHF.